The present TCR beta chain was sequenced within a study of T cells in Graves' hyperthyroidism and ophthalmopathy. Exclusion of a patient resulted from uncontrolled infection, other autoimmune disease, pregnancy or lactation. Diagnosis relied on clinical symptoms, serum thyroxine and TRAb, thyroid ultrasound and orbital computed tomography. The authors obtained PBMCs from about 9.5 ml of fresh peripheral blood. This clonotype was recorded a few times. Antigen specificity is unknown. The CDR3 length is 13 residues. Germline CDR1 reads LNHDA; CDR2 reads SQIVND (reference sequence). J gave up 6 bases and V 4 bases, and 3 bases lay outside the gene matches. Study outcomes and limitations: Peripheral blood also featured most of the thyroid clonotypes expanded above 0.001.

TCR beta CDR3 sequences were amplified from RNA transcripts. In the first-round RT-PCR of the TCR CDR3, the HTBI primer set was used. TCRdb re-analysed the multiplex PCR reads in MiXCR, keeping a single row per CDR3 protein. This repertoire shows hundreds of thousands of distinct CDR3 sequences, 20% found once; its top ten account for 40% to 50%. This sequence joins TRBV19 and TRBJ1-1; 9 bases map to TRBD1. This receptor was taken from a man aged 40-49 years with Graves' ophthalmopathy. The sequenced sample consisted of blood. The CDR3 nucleotides are TGTGCCAGTAGTAGGGGACAGGGCGCTGAAGCTTTCTTT. Residues: CASSRGQGAEAFF.